The 14 T cell receptor beta chains listed next were all sequenced from one sample in a study of post-analysis software for immune sequencing data. Study-level findings and limits: Patients carried 4 or 5 TRBV segments more frequently than controls did, and TRBV5-6, TRBV5-1 and TRBV20-1 were among them.

Carried by the TCR beta cDNA libraries were unique molecular identifiers. A single record per CDR3 protein comes from TCRdb applying MiXCR to the PCR reads. The sample contains some 450,000 distinct CDR3 sequences, under 55% of which appear only once. Their recognized antigens are unknown. Sequenced: blood. Receptors originate from a girl under 18 with multiple sclerosis.

This clonotype was detected only a few times. The CDR3 DNA follows: TGTGCCAGCAGCTCTAGACCGGGACAGGGTAACTATGGCTACACCTTC. This sequence encodes CASSSRPGQGNYGYTF. This chain joins TRBV7-2 and TRBJ1-2, with 9 bases identical to TRBD1. The CDR3 is 16 residues long. Germline V lookup: CDR1 SGHTA, CDR2 FQGNSA. Trimming cost V 4 bases and J 1 base; bases outside gene matches: 7.

This clonotype was seen a few times. The chain carries TRBV4-1 and TRBJ2-5, with D possibly matching TRBD1 (5 bases). Germline-derived CDR1 and CDR2 are MGHRA and YSYEKL. V lost 4 bases, J lost 2 bases, and 11 bases lay in between. The CDR3 runs 14 residues. This CDR3 reads CASSLPDRQETQYF. DNA for the CDR3: TGCGCCAGCAGCCTTCCAGACAGACAAGAGACCCAGTACTTC.

The sample holds a few counts of this clonotype. This chain uses TRBV5-1 with TRBJ2-5; TRBD2 matches 10 bases. The DNA matches TRBJ2-7 better at its end, which makes the J call doubtful. Germline values: CDR1 SGHRS, CDR2 YFSETQ. This CDR3 has 15 amino acids. In DNA form, the CDR3 reads TGCGCCAGCAGCTTGGGTAGCGGGAGGTCGTCCGAGCAGTACTTC. It yields the protein CASSLGSGRSSEQYF.

This clonotype was found a few times. This chain connects TRBV15 to TRBJ1-5; D uncertain. Trimming removed 6 bases from V and 0 bases from J, with 6 bases in between. CDR1 LNHNV and CDR2 YYDKDF come from the germline V gene (reference sequence). The CDR3 extends over 13 amino acids. The CDR3 region is CATSSDSNQPQHF. The CDR3 DNA is TGTGCCACCAGTTCCGATAGCAATCAGCCCCAGCATTTT.

The rearrangement links TRBV6-2 or TRBV6-3 to TRBJ2-7; D possibly corresponds to TRBD1 (5 bases). CDR1 is MNHEY and CDR2 is SVGEGT in the germline V gene. This CDR3 is 12 amino acids long. The germline V and J ends were trimmed by 2 bases and 6 bases, with 8 bases remaining between them. The chain's CDR3 is CASSYRGSEQYF. The CDR3 bases are TGTGCCAGCAGTTACAGGGGCTCCGAGCAGTACTTC.

V gene TRBV12-3 or TRBV12-4 combines with J gene TRBJ1-2, with D tentatively TRBD1 (6 bases). The CDR3 sequence is 14 residues long. The ends were cut back, 5 bases at V and 6 bases at J, with 16 bases in the middle. CDR3 sequence: CASSPTNRVDGYTF. CDR3 DNA sequence: TGTGCCAGCAGTCCTACCAACAGGGTTGATGGCTACACCTTC.

The rearrangement links TRBV5-1 to TRBJ2-4; D remains unclear. The CDR3 length is 18 residues. The V gene lost 0 bases and the J gene lost 2 bases, with 18 bases spanning the gap. Germline lookup yields CDR1 SGHRS and CDR2 YFSETQ. The CDR3 sequence: CASSLAGPGPPTKNIQYF. The DNA of the CDR3 is TGCGCCAGCAGCTTGGCGGGCCCGGGTCCCCCAACCAAAAACATTCAGTACTTC.

The chain links TRBV29-1 to TRBJ2-1; D may be TRBD2 (5 bases). Trimming removed 4 bases from V and 5 bases from J, with 12 bases in between. The CDR3 extends over 13 amino acids. The germline V gene has CDR1 SQVTM and CDR2 ANQGSEA. The CDR3 loop is CSVVFLAHNEQFF. The CDR3 DNA reads TGCAGCGTTGTGTTTCTAGCCCACAATGAGCAGTTCTTC.

This sequence joins TRBV20-1 and TRBJ1-2; D is unclear. With 5 bases removed from V and 2 bases from J, the gap between germline ends came to 9 bases. This CDR3 is 12 amino acids long. CDR1 and CDR2 from the germline V gene are DFQATT and SNEGSKA (reference sequence). The CDR3 DNA reads as TGCAGTGCTCCGAAGTCCAACTATGGCTACACCTTC. This codes for CSAPKSNYGYTF.

The gene calls are TRBV7-8 and TRBJ1-5, with TRBD1 as a possible D gene (6 bases). V gave up 4 bases and J gave up 6 bases, with 10 bases separating them. Germline V gene lookup returns CDR1 SGHVS and CDR2 FQNEAQ. There are 13 residues in the CDR3. The CDR3 sequence: CASSWTASQPQHF. In nucleotides, the CDR3 is TGTGCCAGCAGCTGGACAGCTTCTCAGCCCCAGCATTTT.

The V call is TRBV11-1, the J call TRBJ2-5; D is undetermined. The germline gives CDR1 SGHAT, CDR2 FQDESV (reference sequence). The CDR3 length is 15 residues. V lost 5 bases and J lost 5, with 18 bases in between. In nucleotides, the CDR3 is TGTGCCAGCAGCGCTGCGGAGAGGTACCGGGAGACCCAGTACTTC. Translated, it gives CASSAAERYRETQYF.

This sequence joins TRBV28 and TRBJ1-1; D is ambiguous. The CDR3 covers 16 residues. Trimming shortened V by 3 bases and J by 0 bases, and 14 bases separated the two germline ends. Germline assignment: CDR1 MDHEN and CDR2 SYDVKM. The DNA for the CDR3 is TGTGCCAGCAGTTTTAGTCATAGGCAGATGAACACTGAAGCTTTCTTT. Translation gives CASSFSHRQMNTEAFF.

The V gene is TRBV7-9, the J gene TRBJ2-7, with D perhaps given as TRBD1 or TRBD2 (5 bases each). CDR3 length: 11 amino acids. V lost 2 bases and J 9 bases, leaving 8 bases between the germline ends. CDR1 and CDR2 (germline): SEHNR, FQNEAQ (reference sequence). The CDR3 sequence: CASSLRGSQYF. DNA for the CDR3: TGTGCCAGCAGCTTACGGGGCTCGCAGTACTTC.

The chain combines TRBV5-5 with TRBJ2-6; D perhaps matches TRBD1 (5 bases). Germline V gene sequence: CDR1 SGHKS, CDR2 YYEKEE (reference sequence). With 3 bases removed from V and 2 bases from J, the gap between germline ends came to 18 bases. The CDR3 is 18 amino acids. Here the CDR3 reads CASSSSTDEAAGANVLTF. The CDR3 coding sequence is TGTGCCAGCAGCTCTTCGACAGATGAGGCGGCTGGGGCCAACGTCCTGACTTTC.